Listed here are 28 T cell receptor beta chains from one sample, sequenced in a study of T cell responses to AZD1222 COVID-19 vaccine. The assay was immunoSEQ multiplex PCR, and TCRdb's table has in-frame clones only and misses some. The data show under 200,000 clones, around 90% seen once. The sequenced sample was peripheral blood, obtained 28 days after the second dose of the MenACWY control vaccine. The source is an adult who received the MenACWY meningococcal vaccine as a control.

This chain uses TRBV2 with TRBJ2-1; 11 bases are a match to TRBD2. Germline CDR1 reads SNHLY; CDR2 reads FYNNEI. V lost 8 bases to trimming and J lost 2 bases; unmatched junction nucleotides: 14. This CDR3 spans 18 amino acids. The CDR3 loop reads CASQRRASGRLAYNEQFF. CDR3 sequence (DNA): TGTGCCAGCCAGCGGCGGGCTAGCGGGAGGCTAGCCTACAATGAGCAGTTCTTC.

This rearrangement joins TRBV11-2 to TRBJ1-2; 9 nucleotides match TRBD1. CDR3 size: 17 residues. V lost 3 bases, J lost 4 bases, and 12 bases stayed unmatched. Germline CDR1 reads SGHAT; CDR2 reads FQNNGV. For the CDR3, the DNA is TGTGCCAGCAGCTTCAGGGGTAGGGACAGGGACCTCTATGGCTACACCTTC. Encoded protein: CASSFRGRDRDLYGYTF. Full variable domain (rest looked up from reference TRBV11-2 and TRBJ1-2): EAGVAQSPRYKIIEKRQSVAFWCNPISGHATLYWYQQILGQGPKLLIQFQNNGVVDDSQLPKDRFSAERLKGVDSTLKIQPAKLEDSAVYLCASSFRGRDRDLYGYTFGSGTRLTVV.

This clone was recorded a few times. This sequence joins TRBV12-1 and TRBJ1-5; the listed D gene, TRBD1, was not tested against the DNA. TRBV12-1 corresponds to a pseudogene. The CDR3 has 18 amino acids. In DNA, the CDR3 is TGTGCCAGCAGCTCCTTGAGAGTACAGGGGCCCCGGAATCAGCCCCAGCATTTT. Its translation: CASSSLRVQGPRNQPQHF.

This chain uses TRBV7-9 with TRBJ2-2; D possibly corresponds to TRBD1 (5 bases). V lost 2 bases and J 0 bases, leaving 10 bases between the germline ends. Germline V gene lookup returns CDR1 SEHNR and CDR2 FQNEAQ (reference sequence). The length of the CDR3 is 16 residues. The CDR3 is CASSLSGWSNTGELFF. The CDR3 DNA is TGTGCCAGCAGCTTATCAGGGTGGTCGAACACCGGGGAGCTGTTTTTT. Supplemented by reference TRBV7-9 and TRBJ2-2, the full variable domain reads DTGVSQNPRHKITKRGQNVTFRCDPISEHNRLYWYRQTLGQGPEFLTYFQNEAQLEKSRLLSDRFSAERPKGSFSTLEIQRTEQGDSAMYLCASSLSGWSNTGELFFGEGSRLTVL.

The rearrangement links TRBV11-3 to TRBJ2-7, with unresolved D. CDR1 and CDR2 from the germline V gene are SGHNT and YENEEA. This CDR3 contains 13 residues. Trimming stripped 1 base from V and 2 bases from J, with 6 bases between. CDR3 DNA sequence: TGTGCCAGCAGCTTAGCTCCCCCCTACGAGCAGTACTTC. Its translation: CASSLAPPYEQYF.

This chain uses TRBV19 with TRBJ1-4; TRBD1 matches 7 bases. V lost 2 bases, J lost 8 bases, and 8 bases stayed unmatched. The CDR3 runs 15 residues. CDR1 LNHDA and CDR2 SQIVND come from the germline V gene (reference sequence). This CDR3 is CASSIQGERKEKLFF. The DNA for the CDR3 is TGTGCCAGTAGTATACAGGGGGAAAGAAAAGAAAAACTGTTTTTT.

This CDR3 reads CAAHFTIQGGTEAFF. CDR3 DNA: TGTGCCGCCCACTTCACCATCCAGGGCGGCACTGAAGCTTTCTTT. V is TRBV7-9 and J is TRBJ1-1; D is perhaps TRBD1 (5 bases). Germline CDR1 reads SEHNR; CDR2 reads FQNEAQ (reference sequence). Trimming removed 11 bases from V and 4 bases from J, with 23 bases in between. The CDR3 loop spans 15 amino acids.

The chain uses TRBV3-1 (or the pseudogene TRBV3-2) and TRBJ1-2; D gene uncertain. Germline CDR1 and CDR2: LGHDT and YNNKEL (reference sequence). V was cut by 1 base and J by 7 bases, with 7 bases left in between. CDR3 size: 12 residues. CDR3 nucleotides: TGTGCCAGCAGCCAAGGGCGGGGTGGCTACACCTTC. As protein: CASSQGRGGYTF.

The chain has TRBV3-1 (or the pseudogene TRBV3-2) and TRBJ1-5; the D is unclear. CDR1 LGHDT and CDR2 YNNKEL come from the germline V gene (reference sequence). This CDR3 spans 14 amino acids. V was trimmed by 5 bases and J by 0 bases, leaving 8 bases between them. The CDR3 DNA sequence: TGTGCCAGCAGCTCCGACTATAGCAATCAGCCCCAGCATTTT. As protein: CASSSDYSNQPQHF.

This clone was observed a few times. This sequence joins TRBV2 and TRBJ2-1; TRBD2 agrees at 7 bases. Per germline, CDR1 SNHLY and CDR2 FYNNEI. The CDR3 is made up of 14 amino acids. With V trimmed by 6 bases and J by 4 bases, 6 bases remained unmatched. This chain's CDR3 is CASRPREEYNEQFF. As DNA, the CDR3 is TGTGCCAGCAGGCCCCGGGAGGAATACAATGAGCAGTTCTTC.

The table lists this clone with a few counts. The V and J genes are TRBV9 and TRBJ2-1; 9 bases align to TRBD2. This CDR3 region has 19 residues. V lost 3 bases and J lost 8; bases outside the gene matches: 21. Germline V gene lookup returns CDR1 SGDLS and CDR2 YYNGEE. As DNA, the CDR3 is TGTGCCAGCAGCGGGCCCCTTGTTGCAGTGGCGGGAGGGTTGGATGAGCAGTTCTTC. This encodes CASSGPLVAVAGGLDEQFF.

This rearrangement joins TRBV19 to TRBJ2-1; TRBD2 agrees at 14 bases. In germline, CDR1 is LNHDA, CDR2 SQIVND (reference sequence). V lost 5 bases, J lost 5 bases, and 5 bases stayed unmatched. The CDR3 contains 16 residues. The CDR3 here is CASSVRLAGGHNEQFF. For the CDR3, the DNA is TGTGCCAGTAGTGTCCGACTAGCGGGAGGGCACAATGAGCAGTTCTTC.

The rearrangement uses TRBV10-3 and TRBJ1-5; D unresolved. The germline V and J ends were trimmed by 3 bases and 1 base, with 4 bases remaining between them. The length of the CDR3 is 13 residues. Germline V lookup: CDR1 ENHRY, CDR2 SYGVKD. The CDR3 DNA sequence: TGTGCCATCAGTGATAGGAGCAATCAGCCCCAGCATTTT. Translation: CAISDRSNQPQHF.

This chain joins TRBV30 and TRBJ1-3; D is ambiguous. The CDR3 has 15 residues. Per germline, CDR1 GTSNPN and CDR2 SVGIG (reference sequence). The V and J ends lost 4 bases and 0 bases respectively, with 13 bases between them. The CDR3 loop reads CAWTRERRSGNTIYF. The CDR3 bases are TGTGCCTGGACCCGGGAGCGGCGCTCTGGAAACACCATATATTTT.

DNA for the CDR3: TGCGCCAGCAGCCCGATTCTAGCGGTGACCTACGAGCAGTACTTC. This encodes CASSPILAVTYEQYF. The chain is built from TRBV4-3 and TRBJ2-7, with 7 nucleotides matching TRBD2. Per the germline V gene, CDR1 is LGHNA and CDR2 is YSLEER. V trimming: 4 bases; J trimming: 2 bases; junction bases outside the gene matches: 8. The CDR3 has 15 residues.

This clone has only a few counts. This chain uses TRBV28 with TRBJ1-5, with unresolved D. Germline V gene lookup returns CDR1 MDHEN and CDR2 SYDVKM. The V end was cut by 4 bases, the J end by 12 bases, with 10 bases between. The CDR3 runs 11 residues. The CDR3 reads CASSSVAVQHF. The CDR3 DNA sequence: TGTGCCAGCAGTTCGGTCGCAGTCCAGCATTTT. The full variable domain, with the rest looked up from reference TRBV28 and TRBJ1-5, is DVKVTQSSRYLVKRTGEKVFLECVQDMDHENMFWYRQDPGLGLRLIYFSYDVKMKEKGDIPEGYSVSREKKERFSLILESASTNQTSMYLCASSSVAVQHFGDGTRLSIL.

The rearrangement uses TRBV20-1 and TRBJ1-3, with no clear D. Deletions cut 3 bases from V and 0 bases from J, with 9 bases between. Germline CDR1 is DFQATT and CDR2 is SNEGSKA (reference sequence). The CDR3 has 14 residues. The DNA of the CDR3 is TGCAGTGCTAGTAGTTACGGCTCTGGAAACACCATATATTTT. This sequence encodes CSASSYGSGNTIYF.

V usage is TRBV19 and J usage is TRBJ1-1, with a weak D call TRBD1 (5 bases). The CDR3 consists of 18 residues. Trimming pared 1 base from V and 1 base from J, leaving 19 bases between. Germline lookup yields CDR1 LNHDA and CDR2 SQIVND (reference sequence). As DNA, the CDR3 is TGTGCCAGTAGTATAGCCGTCCCCGGGGGAGGAAGGAACACTGAAGCTTTCTTT. Amino acid sequence: CASSIAVPGGGRNTEAFF.

V gene TRBV29-1 combines with J gene TRBJ2-7; 8 bases are a match to TRBD1. CDR3 size: 15 residues. Germline V gene data show CDR1 as SQVTM and CDR2 as ANQGSEA. The V and J ends lost 1 base and 4 bases, in that order; junction bases with no gene match: 9. The CDR3 sequence is CSVEGGPGQVYEQYF. The CDR3 DNA reads as TGCAGCGTTGAAGGGGGGCCGGGACAGGTTTACGAGCAGTACTTC.

In this sample, this clone turned up once. J is TRBJ2-3 and V is TRBV20-1, with D hard to call. CDR1 is DFQATT, CDR2 SNEGSKA, per germline (reference sequence). The V and J ends lost 5 bases and 2 bases respectively, with 5 bases between them. The CDR3 runs to 11 residues. In DNA, the CDR3 is TGCAGTGCTGGCATCACAGATACGCAGTATTTT. Amino acids: CSAGITDTQYF.

V and J are TRBV28 and TRBJ2-7; no firm D call. The CDR3 contains 16 residues. Trimming took 6 bases from V and 3 from J, leaving 21 bases between them. Germline CDR1 reads MDHEN; CDR2 reads SYDVKM. CDR3 sequence reads: CASRSPRGHRVYEQYF. In DNA form, the CDR3 reads TGTGCCAGCAGGTCGCCCCGTGGTCATAGGGTCTACGAGCAGTACTTC.

The chain combines TRBV6-2 or TRBV6-3 with TRBJ2-5; D possibly corresponds to TRBD2 (6 bases). This CDR3 has 16 amino acids. V was shortened by 6 bases and J by 2 bases, with 19 bases between the two germline ends. Germline CDR1 MNHEY, CDR2 SVGEGT. CDR3 sequence: CASSPGREVRQETQYF. Written as DNA, the CDR3 is TGTGCCAGCAGCCCGGGAAGGGAGGTCCGGCAAGAGACCCAGTACTTC.

V is TRBV30 and J is TRBJ2-7, with TRBD2 matching 11 bases. V was pared by 0 bases and J by 7 bases, with 11 bases of the junction left unmatched. Germline loops: CDR1 GTSNPN, CDR2 SVGIG (reference sequence). The CDR3 consists of 16 residues. DNA of the CDR3: TGTGCCTGGAGTGTACGGGCTAGCGGGAGGAATTTGGAGCAGTACTTC. This encodes CAWSVRASGRNLEQYF.

The rearrangement joins TRBV7-9 to TRBJ2-7; 7 nucleotides align to TRBD1. Germline V gene sequence: CDR1 SEHNR, CDR2 FQNEAQ (reference sequence). The CDR3 spans 16 residues. V dropped 5 bases and J dropped 3; count of bases not matched to a gene: 13. CDR3 region: CASSQNPGAGGYEQYF. For the CDR3, the DNA is TGTGCCAGCAGCCAAAACCCCGGGGCAGGGGGCTACGAGCAGTACTTC.

V usage is TRBV10-2 and J usage is TRBJ2-7, with D tentatively TRBD1 (7 bases). V was shortened by 3 bases and J by 4 bases, with 13 bases between the two germline ends. The CDR3 contains 14 residues. Germline assignment: CDR1 WSHSY and CDR2 SAAADI. The chain's CDR3 is CASSEGGGGYEQYF. The CDR3, as DNA: TGCGCCAGCAGTGAAGGAGGGGGCGGTTACGAGCAGTACTTC.

The chain carries TRBV29-1 and TRBJ1-5, with D maybe TRBD1 (6 bases). The germline gives CDR1 SQVTM, CDR2 ANQGSEA. V shed 4 bases and J shed 3 bases, with 16 bases lying between them. The CDR3 runs to 15 residues. CDR3 residues: CSVALGRGVNQPQHF. The CDR3 nucleotides read TGCAGCGTTGCTCTAGGCAGGGGCGTCAATCAGCCCCAGCATTTT.

The gene calls are TRBV18 and TRBJ2-1, with 7 nucleotides matching TRBD2. Germline CDR1 reads KGHSH; CDR2 reads LQKENI. The V and J ends lost 1 base and 3 bases, in that order; junction bases with no gene match: 9. The CDR3 contains 17 residues. CDR3 in DNA: TGTGCCAGCTCACCACGACTCGCGGGAGAGAGCTACAATGAGCAGTTCTTC. Encoded protein: CASSPRLAGESYNEQFF.

This chain connects TRBV19 to TRBJ1-1; D is unclear. The V and J ends lost 6 bases and 4 bases respectively, with 12 bases between them. CDR3 length: 13 amino acids. Germline CDR1 and CDR2: LNHDA and SQIVND (reference sequence). CDR3 nucleotide sequence: TGTGCCAGTAGGTACCGGGAAGTCACTGAAGCTTTCTTT. Protein: CASRYREVTEAFF.